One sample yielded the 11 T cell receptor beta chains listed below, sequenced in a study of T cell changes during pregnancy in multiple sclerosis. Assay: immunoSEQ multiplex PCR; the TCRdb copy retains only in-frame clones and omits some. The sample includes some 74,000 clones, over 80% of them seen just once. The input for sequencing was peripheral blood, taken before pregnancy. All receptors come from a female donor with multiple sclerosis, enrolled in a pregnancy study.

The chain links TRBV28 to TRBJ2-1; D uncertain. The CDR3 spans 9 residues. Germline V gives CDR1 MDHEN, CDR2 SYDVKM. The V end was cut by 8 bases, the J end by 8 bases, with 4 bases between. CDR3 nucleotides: TGTGCCAGCGGAGATGAGCAGTTCTTC. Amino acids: CASGDEQFF. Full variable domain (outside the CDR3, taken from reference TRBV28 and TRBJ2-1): DVKVTQSSRYLVKRTGEKVFLECVQDMDHENMFWYRQDPGLGLRLIYFSYDVKMKEKGDIPEGYSVSREKKERFSLILESASTNQTSMYLCASGDEQFFGPGTRLTVL.

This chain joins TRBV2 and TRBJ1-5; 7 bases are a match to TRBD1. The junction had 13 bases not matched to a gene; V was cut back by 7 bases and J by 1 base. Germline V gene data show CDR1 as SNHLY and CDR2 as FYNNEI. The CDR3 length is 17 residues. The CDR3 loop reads CASKTETGTLSNQPQHF. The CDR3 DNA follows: TGTGCCAGCAAAACCGAGACAGGGACCTTGAGCAATCAGCCCCAGCATTTT.

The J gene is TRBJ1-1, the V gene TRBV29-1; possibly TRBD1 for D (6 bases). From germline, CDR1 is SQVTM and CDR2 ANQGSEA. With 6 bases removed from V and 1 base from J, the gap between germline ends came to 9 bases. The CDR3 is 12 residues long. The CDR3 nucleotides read TGCAGCGTCCGGGACACGAACACTGAAGCTTTCTTT. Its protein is CSVRDTNTEAFF.

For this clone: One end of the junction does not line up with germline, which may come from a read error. The chain's CDR3 is CASSPQGSRSGANVLTF. DNA for the CDR3: TGTGCCAGCTCGCCACAGGGGTCAAGGTCTGGGGCCAACGTCCTGACTTTC. The chain uses TRBV18 and TRBJ2-6; 7 bases are shared with TRBD1. Per germline, CDR1 KGHSH and CDR2 LQKENI. This CDR3 is 17 amino acids long.

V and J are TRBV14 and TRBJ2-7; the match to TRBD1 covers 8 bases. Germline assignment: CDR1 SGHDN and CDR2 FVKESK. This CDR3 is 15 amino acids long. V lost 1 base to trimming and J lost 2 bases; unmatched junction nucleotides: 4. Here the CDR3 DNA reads TGTGCCAGCAGCCAAGGACAGGGGTCGACCTACGAGCAGTACTTC. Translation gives CASSQGQGSTYEQYF.

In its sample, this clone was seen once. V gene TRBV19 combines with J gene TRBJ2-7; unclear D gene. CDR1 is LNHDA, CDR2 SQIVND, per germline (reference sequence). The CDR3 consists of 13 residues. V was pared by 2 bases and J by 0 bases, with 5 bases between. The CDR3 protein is CASSITSSYEQYF. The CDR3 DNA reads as TGTGCCAGTAGTATAACATCCTCCTACGAGCAGTACTTC.

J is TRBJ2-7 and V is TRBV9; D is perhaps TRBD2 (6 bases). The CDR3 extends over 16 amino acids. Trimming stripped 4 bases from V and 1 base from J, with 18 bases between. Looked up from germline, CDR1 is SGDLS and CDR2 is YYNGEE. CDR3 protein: CASSPFLSGVSYEQYF. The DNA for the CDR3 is TGTGCCAGCAGCCCCTTCCTTTCGGGAGTGTCCTACGAGCAGTACTTC.

The DNA of the CDR3 is TGTGCCACCAGCAGAATAAATTCCCAGGATACGCAGTATTTT. It specifies CATSRINSQDTQYF. The chain has TRBV15 and TRBJ2-3; D is undetermined. Trimming removed 2 bases from V and 6 bases from J, with 12 bases in between. Germline lookup yields CDR1 LNHNV and CDR2 YYDKDF (reference sequence). The CDR3 is made up of 14 amino acids.

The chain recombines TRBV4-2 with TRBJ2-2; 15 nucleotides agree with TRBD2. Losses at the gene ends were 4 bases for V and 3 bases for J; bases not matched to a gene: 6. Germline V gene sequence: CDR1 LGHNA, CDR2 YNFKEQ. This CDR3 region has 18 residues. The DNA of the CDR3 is TGTGCCAGCAGCCGGACTAGCGGGAGGGCCAGGTACACCGGGGAGCTGTTTTTT. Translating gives CASSRTSGRARYTGELFF.

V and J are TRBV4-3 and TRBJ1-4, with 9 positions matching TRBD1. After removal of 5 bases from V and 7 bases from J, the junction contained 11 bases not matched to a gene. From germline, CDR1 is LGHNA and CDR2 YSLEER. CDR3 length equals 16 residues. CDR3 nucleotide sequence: TGCGCCAGCAGCACCCAAACGGGACAGGGATTTGAAAAACTGTTTTTT. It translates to CASSTQTGQGFEKLFF.

CDR3 nucleotides: TGTGCCAGTAGTAAATGGAGAGATGGCAATCAGCCCCAGCATTTT. Its translation: CASSKWRDGNQPQHF. The chain recombines TRBV19 with TRBJ1-5, with unresolved D. CDR1 is LNHDA and CDR2 is SQIVND in the germline V gene (reference sequence). The CDR3 is 15 residues long. V was pared by 4 bases and J by 2 bases, with 12 bases between.